The T cell receptor beta chain under discussion was sequenced for a study of OX40 agonist ivuxolimab in advanced cancers. The CDR3 loop spans 17 amino acids. The ends lost 5 bases at V and 4 bases at J; junction bases unmatched: 14. Germline V lookup: CDR1 SGHTA, CDR2 FQGNSA. Repertoires were generated with immunoSEQ multiplex PCR, while TCRdb's copy carries only in-frame clones and drops some. The table includes fewer than 110,000 clones, around 90% detected once. This chain uses TRBV7-2 with TRBJ2-3; 8 nucleotides agree with TRBD2. The sequencing here drew on CD4+ or CD8+ T cells sorted from blood, taken in a trial of the OX40 agonist ivuxolimab. The clonotype originates from an adult with an advanced solid tumor such as melanoma, head and neck, liver or kidney cancer. The CDR3 DNA reads TGTGCCAGCAGCCCCCGACGGGCGGGAGGAGCGGCAGATACGCAGTATTTT. Its protein is CASSPRRAGGAADTQYF.